This TCR beta chain came from a study of early T cells in non-severe SARS-CoV-2 infection (dated by TCRdb to about 2021). About the study as a whole: TCR sequencing used bulk RNA from unsorted whole blood, so alpha and beta chains could not be paired.

CDR1 and CDR2, looked up from the germline V gene, are SGHRS and YFSETQ. The CDR3 covers 14 residues, taking in both the cysteine and the phenylalanine. Only CDR3 DNA is held: 42 bases, read in frame from base 1. V is pared back by 0 bases and J by 3 bases, with 8 bases lying between the germline termini. A case-control design nested within a healthcare worker cohort in London, UK, was used, with weekly nasopharyngeal swab PCR tests and blood sampling performed. Healthcare workers were recruited between 23 and 31 March 2020, during the week of the UK lockdown, and were followed weekly for up to about 15 weeks. In this sample, this clonotype turned up a few times. Its cognate antigen has yet to be identified. Base qualities are not provided; no much larger clone lies one nucleotide away. Library construction relied on 5' RACE. The instrument was a NextSeq 500. To correct for sequencing error and PCR bias, the TCR library protocol tagged individual cDNA molecules with unique molecular identifiers. Both TCR alpha and beta chains were sequenced, and tight co-correlation was observed between alpha and beta sequence abundances in each sample. Under the source paper's analysis protocol: Decombinator V4 was used to annotate TCR sequences for V gene, J gene and CDR3. TCRs were defined as expanded if a significant change between any two time points was detected under a Poisson model with p below 0.0001. TCR abundances were normalised to the total number of TCRs sequenced in each sample and reported as counts per million. TRAV1-2 paired with TRAJ12, TRAJ20 or TRAJ33 defined MAIT TCRs, while TRAV10 paired with TRAJ18 defined iNKT TCRs. VDJdb, accessed on 1 November 2021, was searched for TCRs annotated for CMV, EBV and SARS-CoV-2, and TCRs annotated for more than one antigen were excluded. TCRdb ran its own pipeline on the public reads, namely fastp trimming at Q25 and MiXCR clone calling, and kept in-frame beta chains. Here each entry gathers all rows of one CDR3 protein and keeps the most common genes and DNA. Clone size and V and J calls follow TCRdb, not the original study. In all, the sample holds 20,000 to 25,000 distinct CDR3 sequences, and around 4% of those were seen once. The ten biggest clones cover around a sixth of the sample.

Points the paper makes about the study in general: VDJdb matching was skewed toward anti-spike CD8 responses and likely underestimated virus-specific expansions by missing private and CD4 specificities.

The sequenced material came from whole blood. Recombination joined TRBV5-1 with TRBJ2-3; a confident D gene designation cannot be given. The sequence was obtained from an adult who was a healthcare worker with PCR-confirmed SARS-CoV-2 infection or an uninfected control (not recorded which). At the DNA level, the sequence is TGCGCCAGCAGCTTGGTACCAGCTACAGATACGCAGTATTTT. It translates as CASSLVPATDTQYF.